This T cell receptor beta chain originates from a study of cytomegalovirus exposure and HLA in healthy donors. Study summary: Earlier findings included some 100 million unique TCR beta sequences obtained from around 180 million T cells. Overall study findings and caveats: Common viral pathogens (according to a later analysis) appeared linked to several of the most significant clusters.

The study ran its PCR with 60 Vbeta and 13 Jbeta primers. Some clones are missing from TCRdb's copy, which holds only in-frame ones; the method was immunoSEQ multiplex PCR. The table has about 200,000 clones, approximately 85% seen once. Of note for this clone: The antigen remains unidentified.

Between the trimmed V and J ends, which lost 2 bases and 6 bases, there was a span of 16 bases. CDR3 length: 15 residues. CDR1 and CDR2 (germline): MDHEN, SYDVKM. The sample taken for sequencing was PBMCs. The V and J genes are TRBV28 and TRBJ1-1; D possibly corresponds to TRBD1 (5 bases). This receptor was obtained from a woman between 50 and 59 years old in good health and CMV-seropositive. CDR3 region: CASSLAQGRGPEAFF. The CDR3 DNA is TGTGCCAGCAGTTTAGCGCAGGGAAGGGGCCCTGAAGCTTTCTTT.